What follows are 16 T cell receptor beta chains derived from one specimen sequenced in a study of T cell repertoires in cytomegalovirus infection. TCRdb reanalysed the reads using MiXCR and keeps one entry per CDR3 protein. The sample holds some 600,000 distinct CDR3 sequences; 20% to 30% are singletons and the top ten take under 8.5%. The sequenced material came from CD8+ T cells from PBMCs. The receptors derive from a human donor in good health (CMV status not recorded). Some clones in this sample may be carry-over from other donors' samples.

V usage is TRBV4-1 and J usage is TRBJ2-1; TRBD2 matches 7 bases. CDR1 MGHRA and CDR2 YSYEKL come from the germline V gene. Trimming cost V 7 bases and J 3 bases; bases outside gene matches: 9. The CDR3 covers 15 residues. The CDR3 is CASTRGGPNYNEQFF. Written as DNA, the CDR3 is TGCGCCAGCACCCGCGGGGGACCCAACTACAATGAGCAGTTCTTC.

The chain couples TRBV6-1 to TRBJ2-3; TRBD1 agrees at 9 bases. After removal of 8 bases from V and 0 bases from J, the junction contained 12 bases not matched to a gene. From germline, CDR1 is MNHNS and CDR2 SASEGT. The CDR3 has 17 amino acids. Written as DNA, the CDR3 is TGTGCCAGCCCAGGTGGGGGGACAGGGCGTAGCACAGATACGCAGTATTTT. It yields the protein CASPGGGTGRSTDTQYF.

The chain carries TRBV29-1 and TRBJ2-7; D possibly matches TRBD1 or TRBD2 (5 bases each). Per the germline V gene, CDR1 is SQVTM and CDR2 is ANQGSEA. The CDR3 consists of 16 residues. Deletions cut 0 bases from V and 6 bases from J, with 21 bases between. CDR3 nucleotides: TGCAGCGTTGAAGATTATCCCTTGGGGGTCCGGGTCGAGCAGTACTTC. Translating it yields CSVEDYPLGVRVEQYF.

This chain uses TRBV4-1 with TRBJ2-5, with D perhaps given as TRBD1 or TRBD2 (5 bases each). Germline V lookup: CDR1 MGHRA, CDR2 YSYEKL. The CDR3 loop spans 15 amino acids. V shed 1 base and J shed 5 bases, with 14 bases lying between them. For the CDR3, the DNA is TGCGCCAGCAGCCAAGTCCTAGGGGACGCGGAGACCCAGTACTTC. This sequence encodes CASSQVLGDAETQYF.

The J gene is TRBJ2-7, the V gene TRBV29-1, with TRBD1 matching over 9 bases. CDR1 and CDR2 from the germline V gene are SQVTM and ANQGSEA. The CDR3 runs to 15 residues. The ends lost 0 bases at V and 1 base at J; junction bases unmatched: 4. The CDR3 spells CSVEDRQGVSYEQYF. The DNA for the CDR3 is TGCAGCGTTGAAGATCGACAGGGGGTTTCCTACGAGCAGTACTTC.

This clonotype was counted only a few times. This chain links TRBV12-3 or TRBV12-4 with TRBJ2-3; unclear D gene. The CDR3 loop spans 16 amino acids. V shed 1 base and J shed 8 bases, with 19 bases lying between them. CDR3 amino acids: CASSLGVGGLIVTQYF. The CDR3, as DNA: TGTGCCAGCAGTTTAGGGGTGGGCGGCTTAATTGTTACGCAGTATTTT.

The J gene is TRBJ2-1, the V gene TRBV4-1, with 7 bases lining up with TRBD1. Germline CDR1 MGHRA, CDR2 YSYEKL. The CDR3 has 13 residues. V dropped 3 bases and J dropped 8; count of bases not matched to a gene: 4. This CDR3 reads CASSHLQGYEQFF. CDR3 nucleotide sequence: TGCGCCAGCAGCCACCTACAGGGGTATGAGCAGTTCTTC.

This sequence joins TRBV29-1 and TRBJ2-3; 12 bases agree with TRBD1. CDR3 length: 14 amino acids. With V trimmed by 6 bases and J by 4 bases, 5 bases remained unmatched. In germline, CDR1 is SQVTM, CDR2 ANQGSEA. CDR3 residues: CSVGDRGPADTQYF. CDR3 sequence (DNA): TGCAGCGTGGGGGACAGGGGGCCCGCAGATACGCAGTATTTT.

This chain joins TRBV19 and TRBJ2-2; D perhaps matches TRBD1 (6 bases). The CDR3 spans 13 residues. The V gene's germline CDR1 is LNHDA and CDR2 SQIVND (reference sequence). With 10 bases removed from V and 7 bases from J, the gap between germline ends came to 16 bases. The CDR3 sequence: CAIRGQTSGELFF. Here the CDR3 DNA reads TGTGCCATACGAGGACAGACAAGCGGGGAGCTGTTTTTT.

The V gene is TRBV7-9, the J gene TRBJ1-4; 10 bases agree with TRBD1. The V and J ends lost 5 bases and 7 bases, in that order; junction bases with no gene match: 10. The V gene's germline CDR1 is SEHNR and CDR2 FQNEAQ (reference sequence). This CDR3 has 16 amino acids. For the CDR3, the DNA is TGTGCCAGCAGCCTCGGGGAGCGGACAGGGGGTGAAAAACTGTTTTTT. Amino acid sequence: CASSLGERTGGEKLFF.

The chain carries TRBV6-2 or TRBV6-3 and TRBJ1-1, with D tentatively TRBD1 (6 bases). The CDR3 is 14 amino acids. Trimming took 7 bases from V and 0 from J, leaving 12 bases between them. Germline V CDR1 and CDR2: MNHEY, SVGEGT. For the CDR3, the DNA is TGTGCCAGCACAACGGGGGACATGAACACTGAAGCTTTCTTT. The encoded protein is CASTTGDMNTEAFF.

The sample holds many counts of this clonotype. The rearrangement links TRBV7-9 to TRBJ1-6; D is undetermined. This CDR3 is built from 14 residues. Per germline, CDR1 SEHNR and CDR2 FQNEAQ (reference sequence). The V gene lost 1 base and the J gene lost 7 bases, with 8 bases spanning the gap. The CDR3 loop is CASSLGSGNSPLHF. In DNA, the CDR3 is TGTGCCAGCAGCTTAGGGTCGGGGAATTCACCCCTCCACTTT.

In its sample, this clonotype was seen a few times. The chain links TRBV7-8 to TRBJ2-7, with TRBD2 matching 8 bases. With 4 bases clipped from V and 2 bases from J, the junction kept 7 bases outside the gene matches. Germline lookup yields CDR1 SGHVS and CDR2 FQNEAQ. The CDR3 sequence is 15 residues long. Here the CDR3 DNA reads TGTGCCAGCAGCTCGGCGGGGGGCTTCACCTACGAGCAGTACTTC. Protein sequence: CASSSAGGFTYEQYF. Full variable domain (rest looked up from reference TRBV7-8 and TRBJ2-7): GAGVSQSPRYKVAKRGQDVALRCDPISGHVSLFWYQQALGQGPEFLTYFQNEAQLDKSGLPSDRFFAERPEGSVSTLKIQRTQQEDSAVYLCASSSAGGFTYEQYFGPGTRLTVT.

The V call is TRBV25-1, the J call TRBJ2-5; 7 positions match TRBD2. The V gene's germline CDR1 is MGHDK and CDR2 SYGVNS. After removal of 5 bases from V and 3 bases from J, the junction contained 6 bases not matched to a gene. The CDR3 covers 14 residues. CDR3 sequence reads: CASSSGSGEETQYF. Written as DNA, the CDR3 is TGTGCCAGCAGTAGCGGCAGCGGGGAAGAGACCCAGTACTTC.

In regard to this clonotype: This CDR3 is missing its conserved last phenylalanine or tryptophan, likely due to a read error. The chain joins TRBV11-2 to TRBJ2-7, with D unresolved. Germline CDR1 SGHAT, CDR2 FQNNGV. The germline V and J ends were trimmed by 1 base and 1 base, with 5 bases remaining between them. CDR3 size: 13 residues. The CDR3 sequence is CASSLGSSYEQYS. In DNA, the CDR3 is TGTGCCAGCAGCTTAGGAAGTTCCTACGAGCAGTACTCC.

This clonotype turned up a few times. J is TRBJ1-1 and V is TRBV29-1; D gene unclear. With 0 bases removed from V and 10 bases from J, the gap between germline ends came to 12 bases. Germline CDR1 is SQVTM and CDR2 is ANQGSEA. This CDR3 is 12 amino acids long. The CDR3 nucleotides are TGCAGCGTTGAAGAATCAGACCCGGGAGCTTTCTTT. Translation gives CSVEESDPGAFF.